These 14 T cell receptor beta chains were all obtained from the same sample, sequenced in a study of Graves' ophthalmopathy and Graves' hyperthyroidism. Researchers took RNA transcripts and amplified TCR beta CDR3 regions from them. HTBI-primed RT-PCR formed the first round, and a multiplex PCR formed the second. TCRdb re-derived calls from the multiplex PCR reads in MiXCR, one entry per CDR3 protein. Among a few hundred thousand distinct CDR3 sequences listed, under 25% were seen once. Material: peripheral blood. These receptors were obtained from a woman in her late teens or twenties with stable Graves' hyperthyroidism.

The V and J genes are TRBV12-3 or TRBV12-4 and TRBJ1-1; perhaps TRBD1 as D (5 bases). This CDR3 has 15 amino acids. The ends were cut back, 7 bases at V and 0 bases at J, with 15 bases in the middle. CDR3 in amino acids: CASTPGSPLNTEAFF. In nucleotides, the CDR3 is TGTGCCAGCACCCCAGGGTCCCCTCTGAACACTGAAGCTTTCTTT.

In its sample, this clonotype was seen many times. The CDR3: CASSGTTGGAYEQYF. The CDR3, as DNA: TGTGCCAGCAGTGGAACGACAGGGGGCGCGTACGAGCAGTACTTC. J is TRBJ2-7 and V is TRBV25-1; TRBD1 matches 10 bases. V gave up 4 bases and J gave up 4 bases; unmatched junction bases: 7. CDR3 length: 15 amino acids. Germline V lookup: CDR1 MGHDK, CDR2 SYGVNS.

The table lists this clonotype with many counts. The chain links TRBV9 to TRBJ1-3; no clear D. The CDR3 length is 12 residues. Trimming stripped 4 bases from V and 5 bases from J, with 7 bases between. The V gene's germline CDR1 is SGDLS and CDR2 YYNGEE. The CDR3 nucleotides are TGTGCCAGCAGCAACCGCAGAAACACCATATATTTT. It translates to CASSNRRNTIYF.

The V call is TRBV4-1, the J call TRBJ2-5; D might be TRBD1 (6 bases). This CDR3 contains 21 residues. The ends were cut back, 0 bases at V and 4 bases at J, with 30 bases in the middle. Germline assignment: CDR1 MGHRA and CDR2 YSYEKL. The CDR3 region is CASSQDIRQGRLQVVGETQYF. In nucleotides, the CDR3 is TGCGCCAGCAGCCAAGATATCCGGCAGGGGAGACTTCAGGTCGTAGGAGAGACCCAGTACTTC.

This clonotype was counted at least ten times. The gene calls are TRBV6-2 or TRBV6-3 and TRBJ2-4; D not resolved. This CDR3 spans 11 amino acids. With 2 bases removed from V and 8 bases from J, the gap between germline ends came to 4 bases. CDR1 is MNHEY and CDR2 is SVGEGT in the germline V gene. Here the CDR3 DNA reads TGTGCCAGCAGTTACGGGGACATTCAGTACTTC. Translation gives CASSYGDIQYF.

This clonotype was counted between two and nine times. One end of the junction fails to match germline, which may point to a read error. J is TRBJ2-1 and V is TRBV12-3 or TRBV12-4; 10 bases align to TRBD1. The CDR3 has 14 residues. The CDR3 bases are TGTGCCAGCAGGCAGGACAGGGGGTGGAATGAGAAGTTCTTC. Its protein is CASRQDRGWNEKFF.

This chain connects TRBV11-3 to TRBJ2-7; maybe TRBD2 (6 bases). This CDR3 has 13 residues. CDR1 is SGHNT, CDR2 YENEEA, per germline. Between the trimmed V and J ends, which lost 5 bases and 4 bases, there was a span of 12 bases. The CDR3 here is CASSLGLEYEQYF. The CDR3, as DNA: TGTGCCAGCAGCCTGGGACTCGAATACGAGCAGTACTTC.

The sample holds many counts of this clonotype. The CDR3 bases are TGCGCCAGCATCGGCGACTCCTACGAGCAGTACTTC. It translates to CASIGDSYEQYF. The genes are TRBV5-1 and TRBJ2-7; no firm D call. The CDR3 length is 12 residues. Germline V lookup: CDR1 SGHRS, CDR2 YFSETQ. V was clipped by 6 bases and J by 0 bases, with 7 bases between them.

A few counts support this clonotype. V is TRBV27 and J is TRBJ1-1; 8 positions agree with TRBD1. Germline lookup yields CDR1 MNHEY and CDR2 SMNVEV (reference sequence). The junction had 5 bases not matched to a gene; V was cut back by 5 bases and J by 9 bases. CDR3 length: 12 amino acids. The CDR3 spells CASSLRTGKAFF. In DNA, the CDR3 is TGTGCCAGCAGTCTACGGACAGGGAAAGCTTTCTTT.

V is TRBV6-1 and J is TRBJ2-6; 8 nucleotides agree with TRBD2. Germline loops: CDR1 MNHNS, CDR2 SASEGT. The length of the CDR3 is 16 residues. With V trimmed by 5 bases and J by 0 bases, 3 bases remained unmatched. CDR3 sequence reads: CASSPSGSSGANVLTF. CDR3 coding DNA: TGTGCCAGCAGTCCCAGCGGGAGCTCTGGGGCCAACGTCCTGACTTTC.

This clonotype has ten or more counts. The rearrangement links TRBV12-3 or TRBV12-4 to TRBJ2-5, with D perhaps TRBD1 or TRBD2 (5 bases each). Trimming stripped 2 bases from V and 5 bases from J, with 12 bases between. This CDR3 is built from 14 residues. The CDR3 nucleotides read TGTGCCAGCAGTTTAAGACGAGGGGCTGAGACCCAGTACTTC. Its translation: CASSLRRGAETQYF.

The chain couples TRBV6-1 to TRBJ1-5; a possible D gene is TRBD1 (5 bases). The CDR3 covers 12 residues. The germline CDR1 and CDR2 sequences are MNHNS and SASEGT. CDR3 region: CATRGTDQPQHF. The CDR3 region has the DNA TGTGCAACCCGGGGGACGGATCAGCCCCAGCATTTT.

This clonotype was seen ten or more times. This chain connects TRBV6-1 to TRBJ1-5; D call uncertain. Trimming removed 6 bases from V and 5 bases from J, with 2 bases in between. The CDR3 has 10 amino acids. In germline, CDR1 is MNHNS, CDR2 SASEGT. This chain's CDR3 is CASRDQPQHF. The CDR3 nucleotides are TGTGCCAGCAGGGATCAGCCCCAGCATTTT.

This clonotype occurred once. The chain employs TRBV28 and TRBJ1-1, with TRBD1 as a possible D gene (5 bases). The CDR3 contains 15 residues. V was clipped by 3 bases and J by 1 base, with 12 bases between them. The germline gives CDR1 MDHEN, CDR2 SYDVKM. This chain's CDR3 is CASSLTARSNTEAFF. CDR3 nucleotides: TGTGCCAGCAGTTTGACAGCCAGATCGAACACTGAAGCTTTCTTT.